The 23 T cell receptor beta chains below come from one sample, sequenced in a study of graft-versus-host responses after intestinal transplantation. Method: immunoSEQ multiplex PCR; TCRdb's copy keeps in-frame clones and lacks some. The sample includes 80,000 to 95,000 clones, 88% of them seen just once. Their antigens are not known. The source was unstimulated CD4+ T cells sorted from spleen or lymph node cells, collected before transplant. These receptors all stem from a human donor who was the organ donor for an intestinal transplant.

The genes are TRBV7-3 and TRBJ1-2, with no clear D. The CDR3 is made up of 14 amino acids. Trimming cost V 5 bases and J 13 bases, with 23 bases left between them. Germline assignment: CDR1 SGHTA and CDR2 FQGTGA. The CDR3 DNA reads TGTGCCAGCAGCCTAGATCCCGGGGTAGGCTTGGCCACCTTC. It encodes CASSLDPGVGLATF.

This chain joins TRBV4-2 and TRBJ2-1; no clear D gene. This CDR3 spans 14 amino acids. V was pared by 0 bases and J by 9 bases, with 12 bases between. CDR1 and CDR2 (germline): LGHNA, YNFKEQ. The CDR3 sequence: CASSQDRRHGEQFF. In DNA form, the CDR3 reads TGTGCCAGCAGCCAAGATCGGCGGCATGGTGAGCAGTTCTTC.

CDR3 region: CATSRGGLEGNEQYF. The CDR3, as DNA: TGTGCCACCAGCAGAGGAGGCCTCGAGGGCAACGAGCAGTACTTC. The V gene is TRBV15, the J gene TRBJ2-7, with D possibly TRBD2 on 5 matching bases. The CDR3 spans 15 residues. Germline V gene sequence: CDR1 LNHNV, CDR2 YYDKDF (reference sequence). Deletions cut 1 base from V and 5 bases from J, with 15 bases between. The variable domain in full, with the rest retrieved from reference TRBV15 and TRBJ2-7, is DAMVIQNPRYQVTQFGKPVTLSCSQTLNHNVMYWYQQKSSQAPKLLFHYYDKDFNNEADTPDNFQSRRPNTSFCFLDIRSPGLGDTAMYLCATSRGGLEGNEQYFGPGTRLTVT.

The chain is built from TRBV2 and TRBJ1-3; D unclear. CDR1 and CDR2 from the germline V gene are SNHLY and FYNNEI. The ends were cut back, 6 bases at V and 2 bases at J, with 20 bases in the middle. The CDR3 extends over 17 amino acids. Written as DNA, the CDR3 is TGTGCCAGCAGGAGGGAGGCAAGGGTTGAAGCTGGAAACACCATATATTTT. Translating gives CASRREARVEAGNTIYF.

The DNA of the CDR3 is TGTGCCAGCAGCACAGCCGGGACAGGATATGGCTACACCTTC. It encodes CASSTAGTGYGYTF. This chain connects TRBV5-6 to TRBJ1-2; the match to TRBD1 covers 8 bases. Trimming cost V 4 bases and J 5 bases; bases outside gene matches: 7. The CDR3 totals 14 residues. CDR1 is SGHDT, CDR2 YYEEEE, per germline.

The DNA of the CDR3 is TGTGCCAGCAGCCCGGCGGGGGATAGCACAGATACGCAGTATTTT. Residues: CASSPAGDSTDTQYF. This chain joins TRBV28 and TRBJ2-3, with 7 bases that match TRBD2. J gave up 0 bases and V 6 bases, and 6 bases lay outside the gene matches. CDR3 length: 15 residues. Germline CDR1 and CDR2: MDHEN and SYDVKM.

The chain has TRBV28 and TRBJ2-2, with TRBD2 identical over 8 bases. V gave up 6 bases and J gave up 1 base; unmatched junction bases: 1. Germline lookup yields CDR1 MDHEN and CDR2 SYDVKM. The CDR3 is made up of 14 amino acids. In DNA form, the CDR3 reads TGTGCCAGCAGCGGGGGGGGGAACACCGGGGAGCTGTTTTTT. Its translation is CASSGGGNTGELFF. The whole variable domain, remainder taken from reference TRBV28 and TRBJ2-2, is DVKVTQSSRYLVKRTGEKVFLECVQDMDHENMFWYRQDPGLGLRLIYFSYDVKMKEKGDIPEGYSVSREKKERFSLILESASTNQTSMYLCASSGGGNTGELFFGEGSRLTVL.

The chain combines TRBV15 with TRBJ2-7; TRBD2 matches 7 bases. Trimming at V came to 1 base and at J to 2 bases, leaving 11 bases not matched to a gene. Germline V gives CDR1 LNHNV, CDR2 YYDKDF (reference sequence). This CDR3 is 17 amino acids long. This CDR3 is CATSRGALGLRTYEQYF. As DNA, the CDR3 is TGTGCCACCAGCAGAGGTGCCTTGGGACTACGGACCTACGAGCAGTACTTC.

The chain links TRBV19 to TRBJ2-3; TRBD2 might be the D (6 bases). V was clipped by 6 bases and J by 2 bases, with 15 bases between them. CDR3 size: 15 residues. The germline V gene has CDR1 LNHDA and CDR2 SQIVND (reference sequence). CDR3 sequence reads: CASSFRDLITDTQYF. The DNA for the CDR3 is TGTGCCAGTAGCTTCCGGGACTTGATCACAGATACGCAGTATTTT.

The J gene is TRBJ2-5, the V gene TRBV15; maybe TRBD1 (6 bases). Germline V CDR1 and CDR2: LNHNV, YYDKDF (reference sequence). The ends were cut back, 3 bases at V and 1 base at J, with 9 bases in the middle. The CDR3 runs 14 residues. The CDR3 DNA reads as TGTGCCACCAGCAGGGGACACTTCCAAGAGACCCAGTACTTC. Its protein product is CATSRGHFQETQYF.

The CDR3 reads CASSVGGFQPQHF. The CDR3 bases are TGTGCCAGCAGTGTAGGAGGGTTTCAGCCCCAGCATTTT. The genes are TRBV2 and TRBJ1-5, with D unresolved. CDR3 length: 13 residues. The germline gives CDR1 SNHLY, CDR2 FYNNEI. V dropped 4 bases and J dropped 6 bases, with 10 bases sitting between them.

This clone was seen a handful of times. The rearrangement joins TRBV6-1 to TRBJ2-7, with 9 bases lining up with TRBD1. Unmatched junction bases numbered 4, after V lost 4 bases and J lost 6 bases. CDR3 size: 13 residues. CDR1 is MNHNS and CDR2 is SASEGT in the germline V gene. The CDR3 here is CASSATGGPEQYF. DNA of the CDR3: TGTGCCAGCAGTGCCACAGGGGGCCCCGAGCAGTACTTC.

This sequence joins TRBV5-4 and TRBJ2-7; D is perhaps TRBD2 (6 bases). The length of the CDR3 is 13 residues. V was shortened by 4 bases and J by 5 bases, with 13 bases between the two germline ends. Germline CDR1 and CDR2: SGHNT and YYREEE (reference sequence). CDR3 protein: CASSPGVRDEQYF. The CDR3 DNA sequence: TGTGCCAGCAGCCCGGGGGTCCGAGACGAGCAGTACTTC.

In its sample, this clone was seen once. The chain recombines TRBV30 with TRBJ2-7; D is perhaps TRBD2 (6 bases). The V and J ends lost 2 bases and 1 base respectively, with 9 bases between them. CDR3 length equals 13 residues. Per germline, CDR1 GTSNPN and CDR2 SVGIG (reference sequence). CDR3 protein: CAWSRAGSYEQYF. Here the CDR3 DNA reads TGTGCCTGGAGTCGGGCGGGATCCTACGAGCAGTACTTC.

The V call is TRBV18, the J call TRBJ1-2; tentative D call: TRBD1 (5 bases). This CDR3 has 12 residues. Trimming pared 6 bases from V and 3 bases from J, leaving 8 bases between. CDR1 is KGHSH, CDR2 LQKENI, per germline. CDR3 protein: CASSPTDYGYTF. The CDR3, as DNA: TGTGCCAGCTCCCCGACAGACTATGGCTACACCTTC. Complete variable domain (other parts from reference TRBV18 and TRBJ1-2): NAGVMQNPRHLVRRRGQEARLRCSPMKGHSHVYWYRQLPEEGLKFMVYLQKENIIDESGMPKERFSAEFPKEGPSILRIQQVVRGDSAAYFCASSPTDYGYTFGSGTRLTVV.

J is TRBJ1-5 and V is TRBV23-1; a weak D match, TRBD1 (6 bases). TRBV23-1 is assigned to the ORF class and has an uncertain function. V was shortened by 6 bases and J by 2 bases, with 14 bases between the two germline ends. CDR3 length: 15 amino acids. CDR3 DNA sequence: TGCGCCAGCAGCCTTGACAGGAGAGGCAATCAGCCCCAGCATTTT. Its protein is CASSLDRRGNQPQHF.

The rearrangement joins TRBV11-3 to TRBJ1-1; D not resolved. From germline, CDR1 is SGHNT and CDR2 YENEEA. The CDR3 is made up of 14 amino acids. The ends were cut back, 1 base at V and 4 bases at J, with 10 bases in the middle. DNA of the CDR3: TGTGCCAGCAGCTTAGGAGGGATGGGCACTGAAGCTTTCTTT. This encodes CASSLGGMGTEAFF.

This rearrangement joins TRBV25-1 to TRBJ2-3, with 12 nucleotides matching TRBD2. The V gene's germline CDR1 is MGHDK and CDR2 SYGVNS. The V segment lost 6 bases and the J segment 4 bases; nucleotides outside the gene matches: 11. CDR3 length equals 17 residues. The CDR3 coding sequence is TGTGCCAGCAGCAACGTGGCTAGCGGGAGGGTGCCAGATACGCAGTATTTT. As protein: CASSNVASGRVPDTQYF. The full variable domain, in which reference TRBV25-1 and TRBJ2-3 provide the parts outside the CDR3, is EADIYQTPRYLVIGTGKKITLECSQTMGHDKMYWYQQDPGMELHLIHYSYGVNSTEKGDLSSESTVSRIRTEHFPLTLESARPSHTSQYLCASSNVASGRVPDTQYFGPGTRLTVL.

This chain's CDR3 is CASSRGTLTFQETQYF. The CDR3 coding sequence is TGTGCCAGTTCCCGCGGGACGCTCACATTCCAAGAGACCCAGTACTTC. The chain carries TRBV19 and TRBJ2-5; perhaps TRBD2 as D (6 bases). The CDR3 is made up of 16 amino acids. Germline V gene data show CDR1 as LNHDA and CDR2 as SQIVND (reference sequence). The V and J ends lost 8 bases and 1 base respectively, with 20 bases between them.

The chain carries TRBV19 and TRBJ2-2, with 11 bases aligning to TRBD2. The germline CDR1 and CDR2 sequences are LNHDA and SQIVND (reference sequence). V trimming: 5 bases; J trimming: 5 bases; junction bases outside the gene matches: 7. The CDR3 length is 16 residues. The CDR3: CASSLTSGGVTGELFF. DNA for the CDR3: TGTGCCAGTAGTCTCACTAGCGGGGGAGTAACCGGGGAGCTGTTTTTT.

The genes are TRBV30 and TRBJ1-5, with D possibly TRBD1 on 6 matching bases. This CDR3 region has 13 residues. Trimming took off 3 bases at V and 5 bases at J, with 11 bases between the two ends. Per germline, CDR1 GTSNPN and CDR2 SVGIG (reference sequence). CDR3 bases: TGTGCCTGGAGCCTTCAGGGGTATCAGCCCCAGCATTTT. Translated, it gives CAWSLQGYQPQHF.

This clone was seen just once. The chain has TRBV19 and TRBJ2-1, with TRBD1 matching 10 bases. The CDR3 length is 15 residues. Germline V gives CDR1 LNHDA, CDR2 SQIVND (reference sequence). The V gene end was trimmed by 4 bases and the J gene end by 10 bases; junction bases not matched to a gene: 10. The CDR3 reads CASSRQGAVEMEQFF. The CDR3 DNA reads TGTGCCAGTAGTAGACAGGGGGCGGTCGAAATGGAGCAGTTCTTC.

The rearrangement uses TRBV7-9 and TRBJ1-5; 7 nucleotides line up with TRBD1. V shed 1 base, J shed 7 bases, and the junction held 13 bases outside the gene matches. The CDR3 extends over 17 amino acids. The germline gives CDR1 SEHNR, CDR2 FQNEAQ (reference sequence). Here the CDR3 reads CASSLDPIQGLGQPQHF. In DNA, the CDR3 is TGTGCCAGCAGCTTAGACCCGATACAGGGGCTAGGGCAGCCCCAGCATTTT.